This T cell receptor beta chain appears in the sequencing data of a study of neurological immune-mediated disorders. TCRdb re-called the 5' RACE reads with MiXCR, one entry per CDR3 protein. Of about 44,000 distinct CDR3 sequences in the sample, 20% to 25% were seen once. Stated time point: technical triplicate 3. This clonotype was counted many times. The CDR3 consists of 15 residues. V lost 1 base and J 1 base, leaving 11 bases between the germline ends. Germline V lookup: CDR1 DFQATT, CDR2 SNEGSKA (reference sequence). The rearrangement uses TRBV20-1 and TRBJ2-1; the D gene is possibly TRBD2 (5 bases). The sequenced sample was PBMCs. This sequence originates from a man aged 55 to 70 with HTLV-1-associated myelopathy (HAM/TSP). Here the CDR3 DNA reads TGCAGTGCTAGAGGCTCTAGCCAATCCTACAATGAGCAGTTCTTC. Translated: CSARGSSQSYNEQFF.